The 19 T cell receptor beta chains given below trace back to one sample, sequenced in a study of blood T cell repertoires in COVID-19. Sequencing used immunoSEQ multiplex PCR; TCRdb keeps in-frame clones, though not all of them. The sample shows roughly 310,000 clones, roughly 90% of them seen only once. Sequenced sample: peripheral blood. The receptors were gathered from a woman in her 30s with COVID-19, enrolled during active disease.

This rearrangement joins TRBV5-1 to TRBJ2-2; D is possibly TRBD1 (5 bases). V was trimmed by 0 bases and J by 8 bases, leaving 11 bases between them. The CDR3 loop spans 14 amino acids. The germline CDR1 and CDR2 sequences are SGHRS and YFSETQ. CDR3 in DNA: TGCGCCAGCAGCTTGGATACAAGGGGTGGGGAGCTGTTTTTT. Its protein product is CASSLDTRGGELFF. Full variable domain (remainder filled in from reference TRBV5-1 and TRBJ2-2): KAGVTQTPRYLIKTRGQQVTLSCSPISGHRSVSWYQQTPGQGLQFLFEYFSETQRNKGNFPGRFSGRQFSNSRSEMNVSTLELGDSALYLCASSLDTRGGELFFGEGSRLTVL.

The genes are TRBV18 and TRBJ1-1; D remains ambiguous. CDR1 is KGHSH and CDR2 is LQKENI in the germline V gene. CDR3 length: 13 residues. V lost 5 bases and J 1 base, leaving 8 bases between the germline ends. CDR3 sequence: CASSADRNTEAFF. DNA of the CDR3: TGTGCCAGCTCAGCAGATCGGAACACTGAAGCTTTCTTT.

The chain employs TRBV2 and TRBJ1-1; the D gene is possibly TRBD1 (6 bases). Per germline, CDR1 SNHLY and CDR2 FYNNEI. The CDR3 has 15 amino acids. The V end lost 4 bases, the J end lost 6 bases, and 18 bases lay between the germline ends. CDR3 residues: CASSVGVTKGAEAFF. The CDR3 nucleotides are TGTGCCAGCAGTGTAGGTGTGACAAAGGGGGCTGAAGCTTTCTTT. Complete variable domain (other parts from reference TRBV2 and TRBJ1-1): EPEVTQTPSHQVTQMGQEVILRCVPISNHLYFYWYRQILGQKVEFLVSFYNNEISEKSEIFDDQFSVERPDGSNFTLKIRSTKLEDSAMYFCASSVGVTKGAEAFFGQGTRLTVV.

The rearrangement links TRBV28 to TRBJ2-5; 7 nucleotides align to TRBD2. Per the germline V gene, CDR1 is MDHEN and CDR2 is SYDVKM. Germline trimming cut 6 bases from V and 5 bases from J; bases unmatched to any gene: 12. CDR3 length equals 15 residues. CDR3 sequence reads: CASSPKGGVGETQYF. Written as DNA, the CDR3 is TGTGCCAGCAGCCCCAAGGGAGGGGTAGGTGAGACCCAGTACTTC. The whole variable domain, filled in from reference TRBV28 and TRBJ2-5, reads DVKVTQSSRYLVKRTGEKVFLECVQDMDHENMFWYRQDPGLGLRLIYFSYDVKMKEKGDIPEGYSVSREKKERFSLILESASTNQTSMYLCASSPKGGVGETQYFGPGTRLLVL.

The genes are TRBV19 and TRBJ2-2, with TRBD1 matching over 10 bases. This CDR3 comprises 15 residues. J lost 6 bases, V lost 7 bases, and 8 bases had no gene match. Germline V lookup: CDR1 LNHDA, CDR2 SQIVND (reference sequence). In nucleotides, the CDR3 is TGTGCCAGTACCCCGGGACAGGGGAGAGCCGGGGAGCTGTTTTTT. Its protein product is CASTPGQGRAGELFF.

This clone was counted between two and nine times. The chain uses TRBV19 and TRBJ1-2; D might be TRBD1 (6 bases). Germline-derived CDR1 and CDR2 are LNHDA and SQIVND (reference sequence). V dropped 4 bases and J dropped 0 bases, with 18 bases sitting between them. CDR3 length: 17 amino acids. CDR3 sequence reads: CASSTPPGRGSNYGYTF. The CDR3 DNA reads as TGTGCCAGTAGTACCCCGCCCGGCAGGGGTTCTAACTATGGCTACACCTTC.

The CDR3, as DNA: TGTGCCAGCAGTCTCACAGATACGCAGTATTTT. It specifies CASSLTDTQYF. This sequence joins TRBV3-1 (or the pseudogene TRBV3-2) and TRBJ2-3; no definite D call. The CDR3 consists of 11 residues. Trimming removed 6 bases at V and 2 bases at J, with 3 bases between. The germline V gene encodes CDR1 LGHDT and CDR2 YNNKEL (reference sequence).

The J gene is TRBJ1-2, the V gene TRBV7-9; TRBD1 is a possible D gene (6 bases). Germline V gives CDR1 SEHNR, CDR2 FQNEAQ (reference sequence). V lost 1 base, J lost 0 bases, and 9 bases lay in between. The CDR3 is 15 amino acids. This CDR3 reads CASSLEGGANYGYTF. The DNA for the CDR3 is TGTGCCAGCAGCTTAGAAGGGGGAGCTAACTATGGCTACACCTTC.

The chain is built from TRBV3-1 (or the pseudogene TRBV3-2) and TRBJ1-2; the D gene is possibly TRBD1 (6 bases). CDR3 size: 18 residues. The V end was cut by 1 base, the J end by 4 bases, with 22 bases between. The V gene's germline CDR1 is LGHDT and CDR2 YNNKEL (reference sequence). CDR3 loop: CASSQGVPGGRGGYGYTF. In DNA, the CDR3 is TGTGCCAGCAGCCAAGGGGTCCCCGGGGGGCGCGGTGGCTATGGCTACACCTTC.

The sample holds a few counts of this clone. V usage is TRBV27 and J usage is TRBJ1-2; 7 bases line up with TRBD1. Germline-derived CDR1 and CDR2 are MNHEY and SMNVEV (reference sequence). The CDR3 is 14 residues long. V was clipped by 0 bases and J by 3 bases; unmatched bases: 1. In DNA form, the CDR3 reads TGTGCCAGCAGTTTATCGGGGACAGACTATGGCTACACCTTC. Amino acids: CASSLSGTDYGYTF.

This clone was seen more than once but under ten times. The rearrangement links TRBV6-5 to TRBJ2-4; 8 bases match TRBD1. Germline lookup yields CDR1 MNHEY and CDR2 SVGAGI. V shed 8 bases, J shed 8 bases, and the junction held 11 bases outside the gene matches. This CDR3 region has 14 residues. CDR3 in DNA: TGTGCCAGCGGTCCCGGGACAGGTAGCGACATTCAGTACTTC. Protein: CASGPGTGSDIQYF.

This chain joins TRBV6-1 and TRBJ2-3; 8 nucleotides match TRBD2. The CDR3 is 15 amino acids. CDR1 and CDR2 (germline): MNHNS, SASEGT. V shed 3 bases and J 4 bases; nucleotides not matched to a gene: 6. The CDR3 sequence is CASSEDGRAADTQYF. CDR3 DNA sequence: TGTGCCAGCAGTGAGGACGGGAGGGCCGCAGATACGCAGTATTTT.

This chain connects TRBV19 to TRBJ1-4; unclear D gene. V lost 5 bases, J lost 0 bases, and 16 bases lay in between. Germline lookup yields CDR1 LNHDA and CDR2 SQIVND (reference sequence). The CDR3 extends over 17 amino acids. CDR3 protein: CASSLSGQPATNEKLFF. Here the CDR3 DNA reads TGTGCCAGTAGTCTCAGCGGGCAGCCTGCAACTAATGAAAAACTGTTTTTT.

The gene calls are TRBV2 and TRBJ1-2; D gene uncertain. V was clipped by 9 bases and J by 0 bases, with 8 bases between them. Germline V gives CDR1 SNHLY, CDR2 FYNNEI. The CDR3 runs 12 residues. For the CDR3, the DNA is TGTGCCAGGCGGGCTTCTAACTATGGCTACACCTTC. The encoded protein is CARRASNYGYTF. The entire variable domain, with the rest obtained from reference TRBV2 and TRBJ1-2, is as follows: EPEVTQTPSHQVTQMGQEVILRCVPISNHLYFYWYRQILGQKVEFLVSFYNNEISEKSEIFDDQFSVERPDGSNFTLKIRSTKLEDSAMYFCARRASNYGYTFGSGTRLTVV.

V is TRBV19 and J is TRBJ1-6; TRBD1 is a possible D gene (5 bases). The CDR3 is 14 residues long. Germline V gene data show CDR1 as LNHDA and CDR2 as SQIVND (reference sequence). Between the trimmed V and J ends, which lost 3 bases and 8 bases, there was a span of 11 bases. The CDR3 region has the DNA TGTGCCAGTAGTATGGAACAGGCATATTCACCCCTCCACTTT. Translation: CASSMEQAYSPLHF.

The DNA of the CDR3 is TGTGCCAGCAGCTTATGGGGCGGGAAAGGCTCTGGAAACACCATATATTTT. Translating it yields CASSLWGGKGSGNTIYF. The gene calls are TRBV7-6 and TRBJ1-3; D is perhaps TRBD1 (5 bases). The ends were cut back, 2 bases at V and 0 bases at J, with 14 bases in the middle. CDR3 length: 17 residues. Germline assignment: CDR1 SGHVS and CDR2 FNYEAQ.

This clone was counted only a few times. Other DNA sequences in this specimen translate into the identical CDR3. V gene TRBV19 combines with J gene TRBJ1-5; D not certain. Germline V lookup: CDR1 LNHDA, CDR2 SQIVND (reference sequence). V lost 5 bases to trimming and J lost 0 bases, with 11 bases between them. CDR3 length: 15 residues. The CDR3 here is CASSWSQYSNQPQHF. The CDR3 nucleotides read TGTGCCAGTAGTTGGAGTCAGTATAGCAATCAGCCCCAGCATTTT.

V and J are TRBV5-4 and TRBJ2-2, with 8 bases aligning to TRBD1. V shed 7 bases, J shed 6 bases, and the junction held 5 bases outside the gene matches. Germline V CDR1 and CDR2: SGHNT, YYREEE (reference sequence). The CDR3 is made up of 13 amino acids. CDR3 sequence: CASWGQESGELFF. CDR3 in DNA: TGTGCCAGCTGGGGACAGGAGTCCGGGGAGCTGTTTTTT.

V and J are TRBV5-1 and TRBJ2-5, with TRBD2 as a possible D gene (5 bases). The CDR3 length is 15 residues. With 1 base removed from V and 5 bases from J, the gap between germline ends came to 15 bases. CDR1 is SGHRS and CDR2 is YFSETQ in the germline V gene. CDR3 sequence: CASSLSSSGRETQYF. The DNA for the CDR3 is TGCGCCAGCAGCTTGAGTAGCTCGGGAAGGGAGACCCAGTACTTC.